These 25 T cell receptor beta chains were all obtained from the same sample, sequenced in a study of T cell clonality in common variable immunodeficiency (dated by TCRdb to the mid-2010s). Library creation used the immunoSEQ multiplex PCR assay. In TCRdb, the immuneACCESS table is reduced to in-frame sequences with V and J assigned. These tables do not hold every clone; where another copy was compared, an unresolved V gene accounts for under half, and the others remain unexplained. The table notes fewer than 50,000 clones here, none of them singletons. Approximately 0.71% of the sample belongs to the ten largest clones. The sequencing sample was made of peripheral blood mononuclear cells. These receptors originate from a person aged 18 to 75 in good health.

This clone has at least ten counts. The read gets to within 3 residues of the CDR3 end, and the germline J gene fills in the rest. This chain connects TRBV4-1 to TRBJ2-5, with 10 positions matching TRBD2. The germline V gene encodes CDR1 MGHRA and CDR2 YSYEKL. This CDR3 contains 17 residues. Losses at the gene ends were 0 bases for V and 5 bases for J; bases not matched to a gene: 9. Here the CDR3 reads CASSQEWSSGSGETQYF. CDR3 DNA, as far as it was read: TGCGCCAGCAGCCAAGAGTGGTCTAGCGGGAGCGGTGAGACC.

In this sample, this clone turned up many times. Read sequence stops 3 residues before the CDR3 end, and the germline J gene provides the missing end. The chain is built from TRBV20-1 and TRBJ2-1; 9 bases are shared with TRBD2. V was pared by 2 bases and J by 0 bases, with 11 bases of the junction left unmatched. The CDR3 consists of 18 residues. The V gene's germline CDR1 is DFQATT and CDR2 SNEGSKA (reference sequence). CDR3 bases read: TGCAGTGCTAGACGGGTCAGCGGGGGGTTAAGCTCCTACAATGAG. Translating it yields CSARRVSGGLSSYNE. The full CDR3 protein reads CSARRVSGGLSSYNEQFF.

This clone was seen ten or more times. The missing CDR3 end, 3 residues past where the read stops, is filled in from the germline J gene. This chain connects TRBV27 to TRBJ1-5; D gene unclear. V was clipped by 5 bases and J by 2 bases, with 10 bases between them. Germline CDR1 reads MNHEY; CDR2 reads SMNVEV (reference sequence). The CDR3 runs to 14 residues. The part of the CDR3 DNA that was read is TGTGCCAGCAGTGACACGCTGGGCAATCAGCCC. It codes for CASSDTLGNQP. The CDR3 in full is CASSDTLGNQPQHF.

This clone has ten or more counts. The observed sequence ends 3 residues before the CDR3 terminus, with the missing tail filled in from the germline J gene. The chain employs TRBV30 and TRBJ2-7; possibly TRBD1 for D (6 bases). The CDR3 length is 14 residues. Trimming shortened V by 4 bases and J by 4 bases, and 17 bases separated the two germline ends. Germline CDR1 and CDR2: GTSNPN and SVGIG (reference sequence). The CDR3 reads CAWKTGPRFYEQYF. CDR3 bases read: TGTGCCTGGAAAACAGGGCCCCGATTTTACGAG. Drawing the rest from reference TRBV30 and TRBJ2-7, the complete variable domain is SQTIHQWPATLVQPVGSPLSLECTVEGTSNPNLYWYRQAAGRGLQLLFYSVGIGQISSEVPQNLSASRPQDRQFILSSKKLLLSDSGFYLCAWKTGPRFYEQYFGPGTRLTVT.

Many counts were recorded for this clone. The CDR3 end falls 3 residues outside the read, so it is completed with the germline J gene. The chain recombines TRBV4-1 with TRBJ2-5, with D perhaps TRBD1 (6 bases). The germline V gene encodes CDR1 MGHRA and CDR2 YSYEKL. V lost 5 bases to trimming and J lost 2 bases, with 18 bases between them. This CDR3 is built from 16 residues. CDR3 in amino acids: CASSRTLAGEQETQYF. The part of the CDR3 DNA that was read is TGCGCCAGCAGCAGAACGTTGGCAGGGGAACAAGAGACC.

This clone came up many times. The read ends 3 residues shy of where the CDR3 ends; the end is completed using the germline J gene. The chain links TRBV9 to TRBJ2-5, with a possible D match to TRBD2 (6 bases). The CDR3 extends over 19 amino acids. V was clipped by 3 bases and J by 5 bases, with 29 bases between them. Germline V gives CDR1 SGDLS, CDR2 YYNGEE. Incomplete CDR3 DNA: TGTGCCAGCAGCGCCACAACGAACAACAAGGGGAGGAGTGTGGAGACC. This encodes CASSATTNNKGRSVET. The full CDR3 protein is CASSATTNNKGRSVETQYF.

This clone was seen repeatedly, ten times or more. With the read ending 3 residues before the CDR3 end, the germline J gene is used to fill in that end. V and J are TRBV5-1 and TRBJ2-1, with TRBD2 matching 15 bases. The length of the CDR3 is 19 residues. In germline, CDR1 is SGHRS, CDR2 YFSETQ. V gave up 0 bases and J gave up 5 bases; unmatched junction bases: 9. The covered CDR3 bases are TGCGCCAGCAGCTTGGGCCCGGGACTAGCGGGGGGACCCGACAATGAG. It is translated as CASSLGPGLAGGPDNE. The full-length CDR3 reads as CASSLGPGLAGGPDNEQFF.

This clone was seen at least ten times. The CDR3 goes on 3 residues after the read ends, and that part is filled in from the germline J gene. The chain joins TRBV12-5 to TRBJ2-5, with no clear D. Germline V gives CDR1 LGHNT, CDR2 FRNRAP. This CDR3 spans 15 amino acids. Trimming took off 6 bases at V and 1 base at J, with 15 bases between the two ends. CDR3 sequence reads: CASGRTSTPQETQYF. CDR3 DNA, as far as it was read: TGTGCTAGTGGCCGTACGAGCACTCCCCAAGAGACC. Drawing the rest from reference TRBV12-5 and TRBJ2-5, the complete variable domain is DARVTQTPRHKVTEMGQEVTMRCQPILGHNTVFWYRQTMMQGLELLAYFRNRAPLDDSGMPKDRFSAEMPDATLATLKIQPSEPRDSAVYFCASGRTSTPQETQYFGPGTRLLVL.

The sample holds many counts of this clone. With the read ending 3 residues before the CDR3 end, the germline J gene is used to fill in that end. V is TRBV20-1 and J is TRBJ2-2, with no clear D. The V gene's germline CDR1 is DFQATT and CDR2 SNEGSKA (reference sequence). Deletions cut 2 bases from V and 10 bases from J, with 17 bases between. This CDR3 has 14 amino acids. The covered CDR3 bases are TGCAGTGCTAGATCGCGCGTTCCACCCGAGGAG. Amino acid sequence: CSARSRVPPEE. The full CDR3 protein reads CSARSRVPPEELFF.

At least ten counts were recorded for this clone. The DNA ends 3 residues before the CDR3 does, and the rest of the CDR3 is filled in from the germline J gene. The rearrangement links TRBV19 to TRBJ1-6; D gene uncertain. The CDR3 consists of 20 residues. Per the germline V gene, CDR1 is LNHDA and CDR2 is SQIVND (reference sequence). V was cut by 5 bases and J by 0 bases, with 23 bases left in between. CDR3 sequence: CASSCPIRLLTLSYNSPLHF. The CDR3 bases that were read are TGTGCCAGTAGTTGTCCGATCAGGCTACTTACCCTCTCCTATAATTCACCC.

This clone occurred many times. The part of the CDR3 DNA that was read is TGTGCCAGCAGTGAATCTACCGGGGGGGGCCAAGAGACC. Translation gives CASSESTGGGQET. The full-length CDR3 reads as CASSESTGGGQETQYF. The chain couples TRBV6-1 to TRBJ2-5; 8 bases match TRBD2. The read ends 3 residues early relative to the CDR3; the germline J gene fills the gap. This CDR3 is built from 16 residues. V was pared by 2 bases and J by 1 base, with 6 bases of the junction left unmatched. Germline V lookup: CDR1 MNHNS, CDR2 SASEGT.

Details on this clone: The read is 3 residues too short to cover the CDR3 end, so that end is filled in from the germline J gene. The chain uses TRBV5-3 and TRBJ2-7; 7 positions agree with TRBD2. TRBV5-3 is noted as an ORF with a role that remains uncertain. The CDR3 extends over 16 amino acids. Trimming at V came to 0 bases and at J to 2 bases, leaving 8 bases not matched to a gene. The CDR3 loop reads CARSLVDGDYPYEQYF. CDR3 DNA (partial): TGTGCCAGAAGCTTGGTCGATGGGGACTATCCCTACGAG.

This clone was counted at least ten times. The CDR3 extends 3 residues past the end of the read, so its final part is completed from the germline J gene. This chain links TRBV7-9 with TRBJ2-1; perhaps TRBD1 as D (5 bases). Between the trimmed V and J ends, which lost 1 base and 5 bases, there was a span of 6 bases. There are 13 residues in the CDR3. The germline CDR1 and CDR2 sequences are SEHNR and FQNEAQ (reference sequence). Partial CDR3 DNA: TGTGCCAGCAGCTTAGAAGGGGACAATGAG. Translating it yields CASSLEGDNE. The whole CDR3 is CASSLEGDNEQFF.

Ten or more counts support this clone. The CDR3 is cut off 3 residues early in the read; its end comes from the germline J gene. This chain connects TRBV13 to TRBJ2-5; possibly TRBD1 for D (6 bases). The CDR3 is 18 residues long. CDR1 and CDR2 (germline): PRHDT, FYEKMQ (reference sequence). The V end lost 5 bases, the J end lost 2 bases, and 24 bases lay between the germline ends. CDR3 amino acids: CASSRYLRGTYDQETQYF. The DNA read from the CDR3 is TGTGCCAGCAGCCGATACCTGCGAGGGACATACGATCAAGAGACC.

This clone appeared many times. Incomplete CDR3 DNA: TGTGCCAGCAGTTTACCCGGTATGAACACTGAA. Translated: CASSLPGMNTE. The entire CDR3 is CASSLPGMNTEAFF. The chain couples TRBV28 to TRBJ1-1; D gene uncertain. Read sequence stops 3 residues before the CDR3 end, and the germline J gene provides the missing end. Germline CDR1 and CDR2: MDHEN and SYDVKM. V was clipped by 2 bases and J by 0 bases, with 7 bases between them. The CDR3 runs to 14 residues. The full variable domain, rest sourced from reference TRBV28 and TRBJ1-1, is DVKVTQSSRYLVKRTGEKVFLECVQDMDHENMFWYRQDPGLGLRLIYFSYDVKMKEKGDIPEGYSVSREKKERFSLILESASTNQTSMYLCASSLPGMNTEAFFGQGTRLTVV.

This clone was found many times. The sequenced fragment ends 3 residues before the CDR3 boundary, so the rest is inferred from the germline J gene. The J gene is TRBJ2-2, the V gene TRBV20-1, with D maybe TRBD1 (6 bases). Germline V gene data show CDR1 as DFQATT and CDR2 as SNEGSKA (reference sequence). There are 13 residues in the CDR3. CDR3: CSASTTGNSPLFF. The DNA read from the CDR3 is TGCAGTGCTAGTACGACAGGAAATTCACCG.

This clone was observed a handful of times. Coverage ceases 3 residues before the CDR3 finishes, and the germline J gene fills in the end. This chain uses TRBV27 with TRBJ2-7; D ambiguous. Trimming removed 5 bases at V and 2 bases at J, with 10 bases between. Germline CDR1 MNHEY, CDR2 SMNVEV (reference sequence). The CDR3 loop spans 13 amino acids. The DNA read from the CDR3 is TGTGCCAGCAGTGAGCGAAACGCCTACGAG. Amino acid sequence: CASSERNAYE. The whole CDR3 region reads CASSERNAYEQYF.

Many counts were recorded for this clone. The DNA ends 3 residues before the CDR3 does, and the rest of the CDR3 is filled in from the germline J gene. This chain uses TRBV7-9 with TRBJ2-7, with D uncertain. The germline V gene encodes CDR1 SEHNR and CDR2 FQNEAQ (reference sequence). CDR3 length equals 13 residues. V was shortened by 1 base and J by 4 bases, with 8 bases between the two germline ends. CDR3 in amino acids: CASSLEWRYEQYF. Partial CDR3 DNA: TGTGCCAGCAGCTTAGAATGGCGGTACGAG.

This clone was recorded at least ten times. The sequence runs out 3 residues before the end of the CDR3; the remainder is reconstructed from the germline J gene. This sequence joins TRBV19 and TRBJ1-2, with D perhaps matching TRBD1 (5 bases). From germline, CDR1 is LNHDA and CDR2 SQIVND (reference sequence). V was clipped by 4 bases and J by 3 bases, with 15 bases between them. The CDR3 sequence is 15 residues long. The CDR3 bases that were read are TGTGCCAGTAGTACACATAACCAGGGCTACTATGGC. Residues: CASSTHNQGYYG. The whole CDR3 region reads CASSTHNQGYYGYTF.

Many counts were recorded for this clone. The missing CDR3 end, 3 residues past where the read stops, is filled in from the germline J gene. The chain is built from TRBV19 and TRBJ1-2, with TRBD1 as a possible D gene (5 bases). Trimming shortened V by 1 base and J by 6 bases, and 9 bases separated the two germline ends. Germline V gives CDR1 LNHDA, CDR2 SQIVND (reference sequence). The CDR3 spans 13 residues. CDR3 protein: CASSIGQMNGYTF. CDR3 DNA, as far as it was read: TGTGCCAGTAGTATAGGACAGATGAATGGC.

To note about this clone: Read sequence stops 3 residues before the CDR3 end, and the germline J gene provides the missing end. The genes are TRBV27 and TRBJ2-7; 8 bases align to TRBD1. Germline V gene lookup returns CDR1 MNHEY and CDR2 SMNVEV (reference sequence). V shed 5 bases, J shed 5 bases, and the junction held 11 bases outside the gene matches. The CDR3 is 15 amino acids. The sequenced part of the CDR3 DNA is TGTGCCAGCAGTGCAGGACAGGGTTTCTTCCACGAG. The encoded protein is CASSAGQGFFHE. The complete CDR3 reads CASSAGQGFFHEQYF.

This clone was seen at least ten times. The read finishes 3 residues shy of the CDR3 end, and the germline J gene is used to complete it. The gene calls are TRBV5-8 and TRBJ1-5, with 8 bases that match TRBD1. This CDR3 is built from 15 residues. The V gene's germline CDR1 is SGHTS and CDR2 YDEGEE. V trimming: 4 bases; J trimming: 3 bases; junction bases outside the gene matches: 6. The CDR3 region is CASSPDRANNQPQHF. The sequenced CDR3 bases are TGTGCCAGCAGCCCGGACAGGGCCAACAATCAGCCC.

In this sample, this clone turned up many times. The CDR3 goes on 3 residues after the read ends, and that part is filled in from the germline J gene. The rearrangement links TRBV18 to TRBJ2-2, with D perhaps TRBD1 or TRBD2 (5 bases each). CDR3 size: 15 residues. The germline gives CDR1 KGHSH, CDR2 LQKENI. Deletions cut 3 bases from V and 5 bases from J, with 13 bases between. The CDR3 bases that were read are TGTGCCAGCTCACCGTACAGGAGGAATACCGGGGAG. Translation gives CASSPYRRNTGE. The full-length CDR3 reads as CASSPYRRNTGELFF.

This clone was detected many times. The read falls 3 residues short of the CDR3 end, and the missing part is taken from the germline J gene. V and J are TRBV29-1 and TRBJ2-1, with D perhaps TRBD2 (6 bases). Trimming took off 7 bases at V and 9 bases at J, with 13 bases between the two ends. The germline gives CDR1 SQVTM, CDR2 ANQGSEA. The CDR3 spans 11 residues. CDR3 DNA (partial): TGCAGCGAGACACGGGGGATTGAG. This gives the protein CSETRGIE. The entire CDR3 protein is CSETRGIEQFF.

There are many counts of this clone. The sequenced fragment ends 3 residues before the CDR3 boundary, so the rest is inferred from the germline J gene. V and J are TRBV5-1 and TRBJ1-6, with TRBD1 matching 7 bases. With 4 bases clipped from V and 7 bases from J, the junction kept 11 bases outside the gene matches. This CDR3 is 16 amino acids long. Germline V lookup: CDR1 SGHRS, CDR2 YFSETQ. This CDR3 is CASSRQETGPNSPLHF. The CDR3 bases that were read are TGCGCCAGCAGCCGACAGGAGACAGGGCCCAATTCACCC.